This entry is about one T cell receptor beta chain. Original handling: For nucleated cells, counts were estimated from reference gene primer amplification. This table comes from immunoSEQ multiplex PCR, and its TCRdb copy is limited to in-frame clones, with some not included. That table gives V, J and clone size, and the DNA gave D and trimming. The sample lists around 200,000 clones, approximately 89% occurring once. These data belong to a study of blood T cell repertoires in COVID-19. Whole-study context: Some COVID-19 samples were acute and others convalescent; all came from the United States, Italy and Spain. PBMCs, B-cell-depleted T cells, or T cells were the source of the cDNA or gDNA that made up the material.

Cohorts were determined from participant-reported clinical history. This sequence originates from a woman aged 35 to 49 with acute COVID-19. The source material was PBMCs or T cells enriched from blood (not recorded which).

As DNA, the CDR3 is TGTGCCAGCAGCTTGGATACGGGACAGGTGTTTTTT. As protein: CASSLDTGQVFF. The chain employs TRBV7-9 and TRBJ1-4; 8 positions match TRBD1. CDR3 size: 12 residues. V lost 3 bases, J lost 15 bases, and 6 bases stayed unmatched. CDR1 SEHNR and CDR2 FQNEAQ come from the germline V gene (reference sequence).